This T cell receptor beta chain was recorded in a study of OX40 agonist ivuxolimab in advanced cancers. Sampling times: baseline, cycle 4 day 1, cycle 7 day 1. Some clones are missing from TCRdb's copy, which holds only in-frame ones; the method was immunoSEQ multiplex PCR. The data hold tens of thousands of clones, with 85% observed a single time. Per germline, CDR1 SGHTA and CDR2 FQGNSA. V lost 4 bases and J 6 bases, leaving 9 bases between the germline ends. This CDR3 is built from 12 residues. This clone was picked up a small number of times. The TCR comes from an adult with an advanced solid tumor such as melanoma, head and neck, liver or kidney cancer. The sample consisted of CD4+ or CD8+ T cells sorted from blood, taken in a trial of the OX40 agonist ivuxolimab. The chain carries TRBV7-2 and TRBJ1-1; a possible D gene is TRBD1 (6 bases). The CDR3: CASSWRQAEAFF. DNA for the CDR3: TGTGCCAGCAGCTGGAGACAGGCTGAAGCTTTCTTT. Full variable domain (rest looked up from reference TRBV7-2 and TRBJ1-1): GAGVSQSPSNKVTEKGKDVELRCDPISGHTALYWYRQSLGQGLEFLIYFQGNSAPDKSGLPSDRFSAERTGGSVSTLTIQRTQQEDSAVYLCASSWRQAEAFFGQGTRLTVV.